The 10 T cell receptor beta chains in this list originate from one sample, sequenced in a study of cytomegalovirus exposure and HLA in healthy donors. Researchers ran the PCR with 60 Vbeta and 13 Jbeta primers. Here immunoSEQ multiplex PCR was the method, and the copy in TCRdb shows in-frame clones only, minus some. This table has about 160,000 clones, about 83% appearing once. The sample was PBMCs. All receptors derive from a man in his forties in good health and CMV-seropositive.

The chain joins TRBV2 to TRBJ2-4; D remains ambiguous. The CDR3 spans 11 residues. Germline CDR1 is SNHLY and CDR2 is FYNNEI. The germline V and J ends were trimmed by 5 bases and 7 bases, with 6 bases remaining between them. The CDR3 reads CASSPQNIQYF. The CDR3 nucleotides are TGTGCCAGCAGTCCCCAGAACATTCAGTACTTC.

The chain links TRBV7-8 to TRBJ2-6; D may be TRBD1 (6 bases). The CDR3 extends over 16 amino acids. Trimming removed 7 bases at V and 3 bases at J, with 16 bases between. The V gene's germline CDR1 is SGHVS and CDR2 FQNEAQ. The CDR3 loop is CASTPPGASGANVLTF. As DNA, the CDR3 is TGTGCCAGCACCCCGCCAGGGGCCAGTGGGGCCAACGTCCTGACTTTC. Full variable domain (remainder filled in from reference TRBV7-8 and TRBJ2-6): GAGVSQSPRYKVAKRGQDVALRCDPISGHVSLFWYQQALGQGPEFLTYFQNEAQLDKSGLPSDRFFAERPEGSVSTLKIQRTQQEDSAVYLCASTPPGASGANVLTFGAGSRLTVL.

The chain employs TRBV5-6 and TRBJ2-7, with TRBD1 matching over 7 bases. V was pared by 2 bases and J by 3 bases, with 2 bases of the junction left unmatched. Germline V gene sequence: CDR1 SGHDT, CDR2 YYEEEE. CDR3 length: 13 amino acids. This CDR3 is CASSFTGVYEQYF. CDR3 coding DNA: TGTGCCAGCAGCTTCACAGGGGTCTACGAGCAGTACTTC. Based on the CDR3 plus reference TRBV5-6 and TRBJ2-7, the full variable domain is DAGVTQSPTHLIKTRGQQVTLRCSPKSGHDTVSWYQQALGQGPQFIFQYYEEEERQRGNFPDRFSGHQFPNYSSELNVNALLLGDSALYLCASSFTGVYEQYFGPGTRLTVT.

This rearrangement joins TRBV11-2 to TRBJ2-1; a weak D match, TRBD2 (6 bases). From germline, CDR1 is SGHAT and CDR2 FQNNGV. The CDR3 is made up of 14 amino acids. V was clipped by 5 bases and J by 3 bases, with 11 bases between them. The CDR3 here is CASSGREVYNEQFF. The CDR3 DNA is TGTGCCAGCAGCGGAAGGGAGGTCTACAATGAGCAGTTCTTC.

This clone was observed a few times. The chain employs TRBV9 and TRBJ1-2; TRBD1 agrees at 8 bases. V was clipped by 0 bases and J by 7 bases; unmatched bases: 8. Germline lookup yields CDR1 SGDLS and CDR2 YYNGEE. The CDR3 runs 15 residues. The CDR3 coding sequence is TGTGCCAGCAGCGTAGGGCGGACAGGGACGAGTGGCTACACCTTC. It yields the protein CASSVGRTGTSGYTF. Supplemented by reference TRBV9 and TRBJ1-2, the full variable domain reads DSGVTQTPKHLITATGQRVTLRCSPRSGDLSVYWYQQSLDQGLQFLIQYYNGEERAKGNILERFSAQQFPDLHSELNLSSLELGDSALYFCASSVGRTGTSGYTFGSGTRLTVV.

The chain carries TRBV30 and TRBJ2-1; D is unresolved. CDR1 is GTSNPN, CDR2 SVGIG, per germline (reference sequence). The CDR3 is 15 amino acids. With 3 bases removed from V and 0 bases from J, the gap between germline ends came to 12 bases. The CDR3 sequence: CAWRGRTSSYNEQFF. CDR3 coding DNA: TGTGCCTGGAGGGGCCGAACCAGCTCCTACAATGAGCAGTTCTTC.

The chain uses TRBV2 and TRBJ2-2; 10 bases align to TRBD1. Losses at the gene ends were 6 bases for V and 6 bases for J; bases not matched to a gene: 10. This CDR3 has 16 residues. The germline V gene has CDR1 SNHLY and CDR2 FYNNEI. The CDR3 bases are TGTGCCAGCAGCGTCGGACAGGGGGACTCCTCCGGGGAGCTGTTTTTT. Translating it yields CASSVGQGDSSGELFF.

The count of this clone is one. The chain couples TRBV7-2 to TRBJ1-2, with D perhaps TRBD1 (5 bases). V was shortened by 3 bases and J by 0 bases, with 11 bases between the two germline ends. The CDR3 covers 15 residues. The V gene's germline CDR1 is SGHTA and CDR2 FQGNSA. The CDR3 nucleotides are TGTGCCAGCAGCTTCTCGGGGGGGGCTAACTATGGCTACACCTTC. Translated, it gives CASSFSGGANYGYTF.

The DNA of the CDR3 is TGTGCCAGCAGCGTAATGGCCGGGGACACCGGGGAGCTGTTTTTT. Amino acids: CASSVMAGDTGELFF. The chain has TRBV9 and TRBJ2-2, with TRBD2 as a possible D gene (5 bases). Per the germline V gene, CDR1 is SGDLS and CDR2 is YYNGEE. This CDR3 region has 15 residues. The germline V and J ends were trimmed by 1 base and 3 bases, with 10 bases remaining between them.

This clone was found a few times. The chain employs TRBV4-3 and TRBJ1-2, with 10 nucleotides matching TRBD1. The CDR3 is 15 residues long. In germline, CDR1 is LGHNA, CDR2 YSLEER. Trimming at V came to 4 bases and at J to 4 bases, leaving 6 bases not matched to a gene. The CDR3 coding sequence is TGCGCCAGCAGCCCTCGACAGGGGGCCCCCTATGGCTACACCTTC. Translating gives CASSPRQGAPYGYTF.